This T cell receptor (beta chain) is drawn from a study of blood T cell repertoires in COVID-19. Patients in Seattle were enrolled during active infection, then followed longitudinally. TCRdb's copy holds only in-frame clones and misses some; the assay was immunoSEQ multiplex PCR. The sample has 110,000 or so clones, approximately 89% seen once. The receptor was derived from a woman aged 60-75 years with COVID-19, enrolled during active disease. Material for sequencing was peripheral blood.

The CDR3 DNA reads TGTGCCAGCAGAAGGACAGTACGTAATGAAAAACTGTTTTTT. Protein sequence: CASRRTVRNEKLFF. The gene calls are TRBV2 and TRBJ1-4; weak D call: TRBD1 (6 bases). The CDR3 spans 14 residues. V lost 6 bases to trimming and J lost 4 bases, with 12 bases between them. CDR1 and CDR2 from the germline V gene are SNHLY and FYNNEI.